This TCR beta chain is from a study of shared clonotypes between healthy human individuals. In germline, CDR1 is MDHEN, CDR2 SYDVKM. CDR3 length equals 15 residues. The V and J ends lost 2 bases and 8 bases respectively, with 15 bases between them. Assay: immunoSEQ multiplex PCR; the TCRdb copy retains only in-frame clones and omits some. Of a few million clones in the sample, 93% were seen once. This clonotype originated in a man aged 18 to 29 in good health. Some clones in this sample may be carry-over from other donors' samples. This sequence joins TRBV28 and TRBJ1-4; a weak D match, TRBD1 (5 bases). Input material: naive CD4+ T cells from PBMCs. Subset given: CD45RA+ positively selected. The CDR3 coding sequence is TGTGCCAGCAGTTTACGTGGGGGGGTCGCAGAAAAACTGTTTTTT. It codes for CASSLRGGVAEKLFF.